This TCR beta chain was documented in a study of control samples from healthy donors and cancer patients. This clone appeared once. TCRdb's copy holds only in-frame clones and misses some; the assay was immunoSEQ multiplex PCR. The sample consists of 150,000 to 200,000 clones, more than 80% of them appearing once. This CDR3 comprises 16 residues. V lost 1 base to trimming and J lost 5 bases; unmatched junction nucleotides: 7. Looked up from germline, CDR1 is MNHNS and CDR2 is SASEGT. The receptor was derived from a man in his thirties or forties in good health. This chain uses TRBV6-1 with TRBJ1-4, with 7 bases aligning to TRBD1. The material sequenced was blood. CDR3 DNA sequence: TGTGCCAGCAGTGAAGATAAGGGACAGATAAATGAAAAACTGTTTTTT. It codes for CASSEDKGQINEKLFF.